This paragraph reports one T cell receptor (beta chain). The CDR3 consists of 17 residues. Germline CDR1 reads MNHNS; CDR2 reads SASEGT. Deletions cut 3 bases from V and 2 bases from J, with 20 bases between. The data were obtained in a study of shared clonotypes between healthy human individuals. CD8 cells regarded as naive lacked CD45RO, were positively chosen for CCR7, and omitted terminally differentiated effector memory CD45RA+ cells. TCRdb's table, derived via immunoSEQ multiplex PCR, lists solely in-frame clones and lacks some. The table records 450,000 to 700,000 clones, around 95% of them present only once.

The sequence was obtained from a woman in her twenties or thirties in good health. This chain connects TRBV6-1 to TRBJ2-7; D perhaps matches TRBD2 (5 bases). The sample was naive CD8+ T cells sorted from blood. The CDR3 nucleotides are TGTGCCAGCAGTGATTGGATGGCCGGGGAAAGCCCCTACGAGCAGTACTTC. Translating it yields CASSDWMAGESPYEQYF.